The entry below describes one T cell receptor (beta chain). The data were taken from a study of cytomegalovirus exposure and HLA in healthy donors. CDR1 is MNHEY, CDR2 SMNVEV, per germline (reference sequence). Trimming took off 3 bases at V and 6 bases at J, with 14 bases between the two ends. The CDR3 covers 15 residues. Both 60 Vbeta primers and 13 Jbeta primers went into the PCR. Sequenced by immunoSEQ multiplex PCR; TCRdb stores in-frame clones only, minus some. The sample lists about 190,000 clones; about 77% were seen once. This receptor was obtained from a man between 25 and 39 years old in good health and CMV-seropositive. Material for sequencing was PBMCs. V is TRBV27 and J is TRBJ2-2; D possibly corresponds to TRBD2 (5 bases). The DNA of the CDR3 is TGTGCCAGCAGTTTGACTAACCAAAACGCCGGGGAGCTGTTTTTT. Its translation: CASSLTNQNAGELFF.